A selection of T cell receptor beta chains follows, all from one sample in a study of blood T cell repertoires in COVID-19. The table came from immunoSEQ multiplex PCR; TCRdb's copy has only in-frame clones and leaves some out. The table lists hundreds of thousands of clones, about nine tenths of them singletons, with roughly 4% in the top ten. The sequenced sample was PBMCs or T cells enriched from blood (not recorded which). The receptors were sampled from a young man who had recovered from COVID-19. The CDR3 runs from the conserved cysteine through the conserved F or W. Fields, in order: V gene, J gene, D gene, clone size, CDR3 protein, CDR3 DNA. The D gene is left open where the match is weak. Clone size is shown for a subset of rows, as once, few, many or a class of expanded clone.

v_gene: TRBV5-4
j_gene: TRBJ2-1
d_gene: TRBD2
abundance: NA
CDR3aa: CASSPTSGDYNEQFF
CDR3nt: TGTGCCAGCAGCCCCACTAGCGGCGACTACAATGAGCAGTTCTTC

v_gene: TRBV5-4
j_gene: TRBJ2-5
d_gene: TRBD1
abundance: NA
CDR3aa: CASSPPDRVRETQYF
CDR3nt: TGTGCCAGCAGCCCGCCCGACAGGGTTAGAGAGACCCAGTACTTC

v_gene: TRBV28
j_gene: TRBJ1-4
d_gene: TRBD1
abundance: NA
CDR3aa: CASSLRTGVVEKLFF
CDR3nt: TGTGCCAGCAGTTTAAGGACAGGGGTGGTTGAAAAACTGTTTTTT

v_gene: TRBV3-1/TRBV3-2
j_gene: TRBJ1-1
d_gene: TRBD1
abundance: NA
CDR3aa: CASSTHTGGTEAFF
CDR3nt: TGTGCCAGCAGCACTCATACAGGGGGCACTGAAGCTTTCTTT

v_gene: TRBV7-2
j_gene: TRBJ1-4
d_gene: NA
abundance: NA
CDR3aa: CASSLLRQVVGVLFF
CDR3nt: TGTGCCAGCAGCTTACTTAGACAGGTGGTGGGTGTACTGTTTTTT

v_gene: TRBV2
j_gene: TRBJ1-2
d_gene: NA
abundance: NA
CDR3aa: CASSGTVHNYGYTF
CDR3nt: TGTGCCAGCAGTGGGACAGTACACAACTATGGCTACACCTTC

v_gene: TRBV7-6
j_gene: TRBJ1-1
d_gene: NA
abundance: NA
CDR3aa: CASSPLLSRGTEAFF
CDR3nt: TGTGCCAGCAGCCCCCTCCTATCCCGGGGGACTGAAGCTTTCTTT

v_gene: TRBV3-1/TRBV3-2
j_gene: TRBJ1-2
d_gene: TRBD1
abundance: NA
CDR3aa: CASSPWTGGIYGYTF
CDR3nt: TGTGCCAGCAGCCCGTGGACAGGGGGTATCTATGGCTACACCTTC

v_gene: TRBV5-1
j_gene: TRBJ2-5
d_gene: NA
abundance: NA
CDR3aa: CASSFGQTQETQYF
CDR3nt: TGCGCCAGCAGTTTTGGGCAGACCCAAGAGACCCAGTACTTC

v_gene: TRBV7-9
j_gene: TRBJ1-1
d_gene: TRBD1
abundance: NA
CDR3aa: CASSLGPQGAGVEAFF
CDR3nt: TGTGCCAGCAGCTTAGGACCTCAGGGGGCGGGGGTAGAAGCTTTCTTT

v_gene: TRBV6-5
j_gene: TRBJ1-5
d_gene: NA
abundance: NA
CDR3aa: CASSLDSVKPQHF
CDR3nt: TGTGCCAGCAGCTTGGACAGCGTCAAGCCCCAGCATTTT

v_gene: TRBV18
j_gene: TRBJ2-1
d_gene: NA
abundance: NA
CDR3aa: CASSDTRANEQFF
CDR3nt: TGTGCCAGCTCGGACACCCGCGCTAATGAGCAGTTCTTC

v_gene: TRBV5-6
j_gene: TRBJ1-5
d_gene: TRBD1
abundance: NA
CDR3aa: CASSFNRGLYQPQHF
CDR3nt: TGTGCCAGCAGTTTTAACAGGGGTCTTTATCAGCCCCAGCATTTT

v_gene: TRBV2
j_gene: TRBJ2-7
d_gene: TRBD2
abundance: few
CDR3aa: CASMGGVLAYEQYF
CDR3nt: TGTGCCAGCATGGGAGGGGTACTCGCCTACGAGCAGTACTTC

v_gene: TRBV12-3/TRBV12-4
j_gene: TRBJ2-5
d_gene: NA
abundance: NA
CDR3aa: CASSFIGHHLYF
CDR3nt: TGTGCCAGCAGTTTTATTGGGCACCATCTTTACTTC

v_gene: TRBV30
j_gene: TRBJ2-1
d_gene: TRBD2
abundance: once
CDR3aa: CAWSGLAGANEQFF
CDR3nt: TGTGCCTGGAGTGGACTAGCGGGAGCAAATGAGCAGTTCTTC

v_gene: TRBV29-1
j_gene: TRBJ2-3
d_gene: NA
abundance: NA
CDR3aa: CSTSWESTDTQYF
CDR3nt: TGCAGCACATCCTGGGAGAGCACAGATACGCAGTATTTT

v_gene: TRBV5-6
j_gene: TRBJ1-2
d_gene: TRBD1
abundance: NA
CDR3aa: CASSAWDRGPYGYTF
CDR3nt: TGTGCCAGCAGCGCCTGGGACAGGGGTCCCTATGGCTACACCTTC

v_gene: TRBV4-2
j_gene: TRBJ2-1
d_gene: NA
abundance: NA
CDR3aa: CASRSLALNEQFF
CDR3nt: TGTGCCAGCAGGTCGCTAGCGCTCAATGAGCAGTTCTTC

v_gene: TRBV7-2
j_gene: TRBJ2-3
d_gene: TRBD2
abundance: NA
CDR3aa: CASSPSGGAAGTDTQYF
CDR3nt: TGTGCCAGCAGCCCCTCCGGGGGGGCTGCGGGCACAGATACGCAGTATTTT

v_gene: TRBV18
j_gene: TRBJ1-5
d_gene: TRBD1
abundance: NA
CDR3aa: CASSPDREGQPQHF
CDR3nt: TGTGCCAGCTCACCAGACAGGGAAGGTCAGCCCCAGCATTTT

v_gene: TRBV9
j_gene: TRBJ2-5
d_gene: TRBD2
abundance: NA
CDR3aa: CASSQLAGGTPYQETQYF
CDR3nt: TGTGCCAGCAGCCAACTAGCGGGGGGAACGCCCTACCAAGAGACCCAGTACTTC

v_gene: TRBV6-1
j_gene: TRBJ1-2
d_gene: NA
abundance: NA
CDR3aa: CASSEARGGYGYTF
CDR3nt: TGTGCCAGCAGTGAAGCGCGGGGCGGCTATGGCTACACCTTC

v_gene: TRBV18
j_gene: TRBJ2-5
d_gene: TRBD1
abundance: NA
CDR3aa: CASSRTGVQETQYF
CDR3nt: TGTGCCAGCTCACGGACAGGGGTCCAAGAGACCCAGTACTTC

v_gene: TRBV29-1
j_gene: TRBJ1-5
d_gene: NA
abundance: NA
CDR3aa: CSVAGFNQPQHF
CDR3nt: TGCAGCGTTGCCGGGTTCAATCAGCCCCAGCATTTT

v_gene: TRBV25-1
j_gene: TRBJ2-2
d_gene: NA
abundance: NA
CDR3aa: CASSPATRPGPELFF
CDR3nt: TGTGCCAGCAGCCCCGCCACTAGGCCCGGTCCAGAGCTGTTTTTT

v_gene: TRBV7-9
j_gene: TRBJ1-2
d_gene: TRBD1
abundance: once
CDR3aa: CASNRDSYGYTF
CDR3nt: TGTGCCAGTAACCGGGACAGCTATGGCTACACCTTC

v_gene: TRBV21-1
j_gene: TRBJ2-2
d_gene: NA
abundance: once
CDR3aa: CASSKVVGVDTGELFF
CDR3nt: TGTGCCAGCAGCAAAGTTGTAGGGGTAGATACCGGGGAGCTGTTTTTT

v_gene: TRBV7-2
j_gene: TRBJ1-5
d_gene: NA
abundance: once
CDR3aa: CASSLAGAGQPQHF
CDR3nt: TGTGCCAGCAGCTTAGCGGGGGCTGGACAGCCCCAGCATTTT

v_gene: TRBV9
j_gene: TRBJ1-5
d_gene: TRBD1
abundance: NA
CDR3aa: CASSVEDRGPYSNQPQHF
CDR3nt: TGTGCCAGCAGCGTAGAGGACAGGGGACCTTATAGCAATCAGCCCCAGCATTTT

v_gene: TRBV24-1
j_gene: TRBJ2-2
d_gene: NA
abundance: NA
CDR3aa: CATSITANTGELFF
CDR3nt: TGTGCCACCAGTATTACAGCGAACACCGGGGAGCTGTTTTTT